This is a list of T cell receptor beta chains from one sample in a study of CD8 T cells in ankylosing spondylitis. TCRdb re-called the 5' RACE reads with MiXCR, one entry per CDR3 protein. Found here are around 770,000 distinct CDR3 sequences, about 11% of them singletons; the top ten hold about 0.49%. Sequenced: blood, either unsorted or a sorted T cell fraction (not recorded which). The receptors here all came from a male donor with ankylosing spondylitis. Both conserved end residues are part of each CDR3. The D gene is left open where the match is weak. Size tells how often a clone was seen (once, few, many) or the class of an expanded clone, and some rows leave it out.

j_call v_call clone_size d_call cdr3_aa cdr3_nt
TRBJ2-2 TRBV7-2 few TRBD2 CASSLAGLAGGYTGELFF TGTGCCAGCAGCTTAGCGGGACTAGCGGGAGGGTACACCGGGGAGCTGTTTTTT
TRBJ2-1 TRBV27 - - CASSTGRSYNEQFF TGTGCCAGCAGTACAGGGCGTTCCTACAATGAGCAGTTCTTC
TRBJ2-3 TRBV18 few - CASSPNARVFADTQYF TGTGCCAGCTCACCCAATGCAAGGGTTTTCGCAGATACGCAGTATTTT
TRBJ2-7 TRBV7-2 few - CASSFNRDLYEQYF TGTGCCAGCAGCTTTAACCGGGACCTCTACGAGCAGTACTTC
TRBJ2-1 TRBV6-2/TRBV6-3 - TRBD2 CASSYGSSGSYNEQFF TGTGCCAGCAGTTACGGGTCTAGCGGGTCCTACAATGAGCAGTTCTTC
TRBJ2-7 TRBV7-8 - - CASSLGRVGSYEQYF TGTGCCAGCAGCTTAGGTAGGGTAGGGTCCTACGAGCAGTACTTC
TRBJ1-4 TRBV10-3 few - CAISDPGTVGEKLFF TGTGCCATCAGTGACCCCGGGACGGTAGGGGAAAAACTGTTTTTT
TRBJ1-1 TRBV5-1 few - CASSFVGREADEAFF TGCGCCAGCAGCTTTGTGGGAAGAGAGGCAGATGAAGCTTTCTTT
TRBJ2-4 TRBV7-6 few TRBD1 CASSLTGGAGKNIQYF TGTGCCAGCAGCTTAACAGGGGGCGCGGGCAAAAACATTCAGTACTTC
TRBJ2-7 TRBV10-3 - TRBD1 CAISRTGEQYEQYF TGTGCCATCAGTAGGACAGGGGAACAGTACGAGCAGTACTTC
TRBJ2-5 TRBV18 many - CASSAGPRGTQYF TGTGCCAGCTCCGCGGGGCCTCGGGGGACCCAGTACTTC
TRBJ2-5 TRBV28 many - CASSEGREETQYF TGCGCCAGCAGTGAGGGAAGAGAAGAGACCCAGTACTTC
TRBJ1-2 TRBV6-6 - TRBD1 CASTRQGGGYTF TGTGCCAGCACTAGACAGGGTGGTGGCTACACCTTC
TRBJ2-7 TRBV28 - - CASSATRGELF TGTGCCAGCAGTGCAACCAGGGGGGAACTCTTC
TRBJ2-3 TRBV18 - TRBD2 CASSPGTSGRTVGTDTQYF TGTGCCAGCTCACCAGGGACTAGCGGGAGGACTGTTGGCACAGATACGCAGTATTTT
TRBJ2-7 TRBV4-3 - - CASSRRQVGGDEQYF TGCGCCAGCAGCCGTAGACAGGTGGGGGGAGACGAGCAGTACTTC
TRBJ2-7 TRBV10-3 few - CAISDSSSYEQYF TGTGCCATCTCGGACAGTAGCTCCTACGAGCAGTACTTC
TRBJ2-3 TRBV4-1 few - CASSQQTSTDTQYF TGCGCCAGCAGCCAACAGACTAGCACAGATACGCAGTATTTT
TRBJ1-5 TRBV11-2 - - CASSLGTSPQPQHF TGTGCCAGCAGCTTAGGGACATCCCCTCAGCCCCAGCATTTT
TRBJ2-7 TRBV15 once - CATSRSGIHYEQYF TGTGCCACCAGCAGATCGGGGATCCACTACGAGCAGTACTTC
TRBJ1-3 TRBV5-1 - - CASSLATSEGNTIYF TGCGCCAGCAGCTTGGCGACATCTGAAGGAAACACCATATATTTT
TRBJ1-1 TRBV5-1 - - CASSRTGTNTEAFF TGCGCCAGCAGCCGAACCGGGACGAACACTGAAGCTTTCTTT
TRBJ1-6 TRBV23-1 - - CASSQSSGDLPLHF TGCGCCAGCAGTCAATCCTCCGGGGACCTACCCCTCCACTTT
TRBJ1-4 TRBV20-1 many TRBD1 CSAAGTGREKLFF TGCAGTGCGGCCGGGACAGGGCGGGAAAAACTGTTTTTT
TRBJ2-1 TRBV20-1 - TRBD1 CSAAGTGSGNYNEQFF TGCAGTGCCGCCGGGACAGGGAGTGGGAATTACAATGAGCAGTTCTTC
TRBJ2-3 TRBV7-2 few - CASSLMVWGSDTQYF TGTGCCAGCAGCTTAATGGTCTGGGGATCAGATACGCAGTATTTT
TRBJ2-1 TRBV28 - - CASSFLTKPEQFF TGTGCCAGCAGTTTCCTAACTAAGCCTGAGCAGTTCTTC
TRBJ1-6 TRBV20-1 - - CSAREWGATLHF TGCAGTGCTAGAGAATGGGGGGCTACCCTCCACTTT
TRBJ1-2 TRBV4-2 - - CASSQEIGTANYGYTF TGTGCCAGCAGCCAAGAGATCGGGACCGCGAACTATGGCTACACCTTC
TRBJ2-1 TRBV20-1 - - CSAPRGYNEQFF TGCAGTGCTCCCCGGGGCTACAATGAGCAGTTCTTC
TRBJ2-3 TRBV7-2 - - CASSLSLTFSGTRTDTQYF TGTGCCAGCAGCTTATCCCTAACTTTCTCAGGGACTCGCACAGATACGCAGTATTTT
TRBJ1-1 TRBV5-6 many - CASSPTGHTEAFF TGTGCCAGCAGCCCCACAGGACACACTGAAGCTTTCTTT
TRBJ1-3 TRBV6-1 few - CASALDPGNTIYF TGTGCCAGCGCCCTCGACCCTGGAAACACCATATATTTT
TRBJ2-3 TRBV11-2 many - CASCEASTDTQYF TGTGCCAGCTGTGAAGCAAGCACAGATACGCAGTATTTT
TRBJ2-2 TRBV20-1 - - CSALNYPGELFF TGCAGTGCTCTGAACTATCCCGGGGAGCTGTTTTTT
TRBJ1-5 TRBV4-2 few - CASSQVGRGGQPQHF TGTGCCAGCAGCCAAGTGGGCAGGGGTGGACAGCCCCAGCATTTT
TRBJ1-5 TRBV30 - - CAWSVRGATQPQHF TGTGCCTGGAGTGTACGGGGCGCTACCCAGCCCCAGCATTTT
TRBJ1-2 TRBV5-1 few TRBD1 CASSLSGTGENGYTF TGCGCCAGCAGCTTATCCGGGACAGGGGAGAATGGCTACACCTTC
TRBJ1-3 TRBV7-9 few - CASSPTSAGDGNTIYF TGTGCCAGCAGCCCAACCTCGGCGGGGGATGGAAACACCATATATTTT
TRBJ1-2 TRBV5-5 many - CASSPATEFGYGYTF TGTGCCAGCAGCCCCGCGACAGAATTTGGCTATGGCTACACCTTC
TRBJ1-2 TRBV24-1 few TRBD1 CATSGQGNGYTF TGTGCCACCAGCGGACAGGGGAATGGCTACACCTTC
TRBJ1-5 TRBV5-1 many TRBD1 CASSLTPRGQIDQPQHF TGCGCCAGCAGCCTGACCCCTCGGGGACAGATCGATCAGCCCCAGCATTTT
TRBJ2-7 TRBV28 - - CASSPHGSAYEQYF TGTGCCAGCAGTCCCCATGGTAGCGCGTACGAGCAGTACTTC
TRBJ1-5 TRBV6-2/TRBV6-3 few - CASSSSYRAQHF TGTGCCAGCAGTTCCTCCTACAGGGCCCAGCATTTT
TRBJ2-7 TRBV20-1 few - CSARRSGASYEQYF TGCAGTGCTAGACGCAGCGGAGCCTCCTACGAGCAGTACTTC
TRBJ2-3 TRBV10-3 - TRBD1 CAISGARDRGPSTDTQYF TGTGCCATCAGTGGGGCCCGGGACAGGGGGCCTTCCACAGATACGCAGTATTTT
TRBJ2-1 TRBV25-1 - - CASLPPNEQFF TGTGCCTCCCTCCCTCCCAATGAGCAGTTCTTC
TRBJ2-1 TRBV5-1 - - CASSLEGVSSYNEQFF TGCGCCAGCAGCTTGGAGGGGGTCAGCTCCTACAATGAGCAGTTCTTC
TRBJ1-5 TRBV28 few TRBD1 CASRLQGGAGQPQHF TGTGCCAGCAGACTACAGGGGGGCGCGGGACAGCCCCAGCATTTT
TRBJ2-7 TRBV6-2/TRBV6-3 few - CASSYPGDLSYEQYF TGTGCCAGCAGTTACCCGGGGGACCTCTCCTACGAGCAGTACTTC
TRBJ2-7 TRBV15 few - CATSRGRDSTYEQYF TGTGCCACCAGCAGAGGACGGGACTCCACCTACGAGCAGTACTTC
TRBJ2-2 TRBV7-9 - TRBD1 CASSLQGAPTGELFF TGTGCCAGCAGCTTACAGGGGGCGCCCACCGGGGAGCTGTTTTTT
TRBJ1-1 TRBV7-3 many - CASGEDRNTEAFF TGTGCCAGCGGAGAGGACAGGAACACTGAAGCTTTCTTT
TRBJ1-3 TRBV20-1 many - CSARDLLGSSTIYF TGCAGTGCTAGAGATCTCCTTGGCAGCTCCACCATATATTTT
TRBJ2-7 TRBV6-5 many TRBD1 CASSYSVGTGVPYEQYF TGTGCCAGCAGTTACAGCGTTGGGACAGGGGTTCCCTACGAGCAGTACTTC